Shown below are 20 T cell receptor beta chains from a single sample sequenced in a study of T-cell memory formation after mild COVID-19 (dated by TCRdb to the early 2020s). Library prep was done by 5' RACE. Instrument on record: Illumina NovaSeq 6000. TCRdb trimmed public reads at Q25 via fastp, called clones via MiXCR and kept in-frame beta chains. Each entry merges the rows of one CDR3 protein and shows their most common DNA and genes. In this sample the table shows around 450,000 distinct CDR3 sequences, 20% to 25% of which occur a single time. Of the sample, about 8.7% falls within the top ten clones. What was sequenced was PBMCs or a T cell subset sorted from them (not recorded which). The origin of the receptors is an adult woman who had mild COVID-19 (a few samples of this study predate the infection). The sample titles of this study are shuffled in the database, so cell type and time point are left out; the donor was told from shared clones.

The rearrangement joins TRBV6-2 or TRBV6-3 to TRBJ2-2; 8 positions match TRBD1. CDR1 is MNHEY and CDR2 is SVGEGT in the germline V gene. Trimming removed 5 bases from V and 6 bases from J; junction bases left unmatched: 8. This CDR3 spans 15 amino acids. This chain's CDR3 is CASSPGQGWPGELFF. The CDR3, as DNA: TGTGCCAGCAGTCCCGGACAGGGCTGGCCCGGGGAGCTGTTTTTT.

The chain employs TRBV2 and TRBJ2-5; weak D call: TRBD2 (6 bases). This CDR3 spans 15 amino acids. Germline V gives CDR1 SNHLY, CDR2 FYNNEI. Trimming pared 4 bases from V and 3 bases from J, leaving 15 bases between. CDR3 loop: CASSVLTSREETQYF. CDR3 coding DNA: TGTGCCAGCAGTGTCCTAACTAGCCGAGAAGAGACCCAGTACTTC.

The sample holds a few counts of this clonotype. The genes are TRBV7-9 and TRBJ1-2; 10 nucleotides agree with TRBD1. V dropped 5 bases and J dropped 7; count of bases not matched to a gene: 10. From germline, CDR1 is SEHNR and CDR2 FQNEAQ (reference sequence). The CDR3 has 15 amino acids. CDR3 region: CASSPPGTGASGYTF. CDR3 coding DNA: TGTGCCAGCAGCCCCCCAGGGACAGGGGCGAGTGGCTACACCTTC.

V gene TRBV19 combines with J gene TRBJ1-5; the D is unclear. The CDR3 contains 15 residues. The germline gives CDR1 LNHDA, CDR2 SQIVND (reference sequence). Between the trimmed V and J ends, which lost 7 bases and 0 bases, there was a span of 13 bases. The CDR3 spells CASKRQQNSNQPQHF. CDR3 sequence (DNA): TGTGCCAGTAAACGGCAGCAAAATAGCAATCAGCCCCAGCATTTT. Full variable domain (outside the CDR3, taken from reference TRBV19 and TRBJ1-5): DGGITQSPKYLFRKEGQNVTLSCEQNLNHDAMYWYRQDPGQGLRLIYYSQIVNDFQKGDIAEGYSVSREKKESFPLTVTSAQKNPTAFYLCASKRQQNSNQPQHFGDGTRLSIL.

J is TRBJ1-4 and V is TRBV27, with D maybe TRBD1 (5 bases). Between the trimmed V and J ends, which lost 3 bases and 8 bases, there was a span of 13 bases. Germline loops: CDR1 MNHEY, CDR2 SMNVEV (reference sequence). The CDR3 has 14 amino acids. CDR3 region: CASSLRTRGEKLFF. The CDR3 DNA follows: TGTGCCAGCAGTTTGAGGACCCGGGGGGAAAAACTGTTTTTT.

The rearrangement uses TRBV7-2 and TRBJ2-1; 9 nucleotides align to TRBD1. The CDR3 has 15 residues. V was pared by 5 bases and J by 9 bases, with 11 bases of the junction left unmatched. CDR1 is SGHTA, CDR2 FQGNSA, per germline. CDR3 bases: TGTGCCAGCAGCCTGACCGGACAGGGGTCGAGTGAGCAGTTCTTC. Encoded protein: CASSLTGQGSSEQFF.

This clonotype showed up just a few times. This chain connects TRBV9 to TRBJ2-7, with 8 nucleotides matching TRBD2. The CDR3 length is 15 residues. Germline V gene lookup returns CDR1 SGDLS and CDR2 YYNGEE. V lost 0 bases, J lost 3 bases, and 5 bases stayed unmatched. In nucleotides, the CDR3 is TGTGCCAGCAGCGTAGAGCCTAGCGGGCGCTACGAGCAGTACTTC. Its protein product is CASSVEPSGRYEQYF.

This chain uses TRBV4-3 with TRBJ1-5; 10 bases line up with TRBD1. The V gene's germline CDR1 is LGHNA and CDR2 YSLEER. Trimming at V came to 1 base and at J to 10 bases, leaving 7 bases not matched to a gene. CDR3 length equals 15 residues. The CDR3 nucleotides are TGCGCCAGCAGCCAAGGGACAGGGGGAATTGAACCCCAGCATTTT. This translates into CASSQGTGGIEPQHF.

V is TRBV4-1 and J is TRBJ1-1; D gene unclear. Germline V gene data show CDR1 as MGHRA and CDR2 as YSYEKL. The germline V and J ends were trimmed by 4 bases and 5 bases, with 20 bases remaining between them. The CDR3 runs 16 residues. CDR3 in amino acids: CASSRPKWQSETEAFF. Here the CDR3 DNA reads TGCGCCAGCAGCCGCCCAAAGTGGCAGAGTGAGACTGAAGCTTTCTTT.

Only a few counts were recorded for this clonotype. The chain recombines TRBV4-1 with TRBJ2-3, with D unclear. Germline V gene data show CDR1 as MGHRA and CDR2 as YSYEKL. The CDR3 consists of 12 residues. Trimming left V 6 bases short and J 4 bases short, with 8 bases between. This CDR3 reads CASSRPSDTQYF. The CDR3 DNA follows: TGCGCCAGCAGTCGACCGTCAGATACGCAGTATTTT.

This clonotype was detected a few times. V is TRBV5-4 and J is TRBJ2-3; maybe TRBD2 (7 bases). Germline CDR1 SGHNT, CDR2 YYREEE (reference sequence). V lost 3 bases and J 3 bases, leaving 14 bases between the germline ends. CDR3 length: 15 residues. The DNA of the CDR3 is TGTGCCAGCAGCTCGGGGGGCCAGATGACAGATACGCAGTATTTT. Translation: CASSSGGQMTDTQYF. The full variable domain, its missing parts supplied by reference TRBV5-4 and TRBJ2-3, is ETGVTQSPTHLIKTRGQQVTLRCSSQSGHNTVSWYQQALGQGPQFIFQYYREEENGRGNFPPRFSGLQFPNYSSELNVNALELDDSALYLCASSSGGQMTDTQYFGPGTRLTVL.

This clonotype was detected once. This chain joins TRBV5-1 and TRBJ1-2; maybe TRBD1 (6 bases). The CDR3 length is 15 residues. The V end lost 3 bases, the J end lost 7 bases, and 19 bases lay between the germline ends. Germline V gives CDR1 SGHRS, CDR2 YFSETQ. For the CDR3, the DNA is TGCGCCAGCAGCTCAACAGGGATCAGTTCCTCTGGCTACACCTTC. It yields the protein CASSSTGISSSGYTF. The whole variable domain, remainder taken from reference TRBV5-1 and TRBJ1-2, is KAGVTQTPRYLIKTRGQQVTLSCSPISGHRSVSWYQQTPGQGLQFLFEYFSETQRNKGNFPGRFSGRQFSNSRSEMNVSTLELGDSALYLCASSSTGISSSGYTFGSGTRLTVV.

This chain joins TRBV30 and TRBJ1-3; no firm D call. Per the germline V gene, CDR1 is GTSNPN and CDR2 is SVGIG (reference sequence). The CDR3 runs to 14 residues. V lost 6 bases, J lost 5 bases, and 17 bases lay in between. The CDR3 nucleotides are TGTGCCTGTAGCCCCCCGGATCGGCGAAACACCATATATTTT. Encoded protein: CACSPPDRRNTIYF.

This clonotype showed up just a few times. J is TRBJ2-5 and V is TRBV5-1, with TRBD2 identical over 9 bases. The CDR3 extends over 15 amino acids. Germline-derived CDR1 and CDR2 are SGHRS and YFSETQ. Germline trimming cut 4 bases from V and 2 bases from J; bases unmatched to any gene: 6. This chain's CDR3 is CASSQGSGSQETQYF. In DNA form, the CDR3 reads TGCGCCAGCAGCCAGGGTAGCGGGAGTCAAGAGACCCAGTACTTC.

This clonotype was seen at least ten times. The chain couples TRBV3-1 to TRBJ1-2; tentative D call: TRBD1 (6 bases). Germline V gives CDR1 LGHDT, CDR2 YNNKEL (reference sequence). V lost 0 bases and J lost 4, with 9 bases in between. This CDR3 contains 14 residues. The CDR3 protein is CASSQEDRFYGYTF. In DNA, the CDR3 is TGTGCCAGCAGCCAAGAAGACAGGTTCTATGGCTACACCTTC.

This clonotype was observed at least ten times. V usage is TRBV28 and J usage is TRBJ2-7; 7 positions agree with TRBD2. Losses at the gene ends were 1 base for V and 2 bases for J; bases not matched to a gene: 23. The CDR3 runs to 21 residues. The germline CDR1 and CDR2 sequences are MDHEN and SYDVKM. The CDR3 DNA follows: TGTGCCAGCAGTTTATTAAGAGTGACTAGCCAACCGGGGCTCCAAACCTACGAGCAGTACTTC. It yields the protein CASSLLRVTSQPGLQTYEQYF.

The rearrangement links TRBV6-5 to TRBJ2-3; 12 nucleotides align to TRBD2. In germline, CDR1 is MNHEY, CDR2 SVGAGI. There are 19 residues in the CDR3. Trimming took 0 bases from V and 0 from J; bases not matched to a gene: 7. The DNA for the CDR3 is TGTGCCAGCAGTTACTCGGGTCTAGCGGGAGGGGGGAGCACAGATACGCAGTATTTT. Amino acids: CASSYSGLAGGGSTDTQYF.

This clonotype was counted between two and nine times. This chain joins TRBV18 and TRBJ2-7; maybe TRBD1 (5 bases). The germline V gene encodes CDR1 KGHSH and CDR2 LQKENI. The CDR3 spans 14 residues. The V gene lost 3 bases and the J gene lost 2 bases, with 11 bases spanning the gap. The CDR3 DNA sequence: TGTGCCAGCTCACCCTCCCCAGGGACCTACGAGCAGTACTTC. It yields the protein CASSPSPGTYEQYF.

This clonotype showed up just a few times. The rearrangement links TRBV20-1 to TRBJ2-7; the D call may be TRBD1 or TRBD2 (6 bases each). Germline CDR1 is DFQATT and CDR2 is SNEGSKA (reference sequence). The CDR3 totals 12 residues. CDR3 sequence (DNA): TGCGCGGCTCTCGGGGGCACCTACGAGCAGTACTTC. Residues: CAALGGTYEQYF.

The chain combines TRBV27 with TRBJ2-3, with 7 bases aligning to TRBD1. V lost 7 bases to trimming and J lost 2 bases; unmatched junction nucleotides: 9. This CDR3 has 15 residues. The germline V gene has CDR1 MNHEY and CDR2 SMNVEV (reference sequence). The CDR3, as DNA: TGTGCCAGCACCCCGACAGGGCCATTCACAGATACGCAGTATTTT. This encodes CASTPTGPFTDTQYF.